This is a list of T cell receptor beta chains from one sample in a study of vaccination and CD4 T cells after COVID-19. These receptors have no identified antigens. Via MiXCR, TCRdb re-called the PCR reads, giving one row per CDR3 protein. The data contain around 20,000 distinct CDR3 sequences, roughly three fifths of them seen just once; the ten biggest clones take up around 6.6%. The input for sequencing was CD4+ T cells from blood, cultured in vitro, taken before SARS-CoV-2 vaccination. All receptors come from a human donor who had recovered from COVID-19. CDR3s include the opening cysteine and the closing phenylalanine or tryptophan. A D gene is named only where the DNA matches it firmly. Rows give clone size only sometimes, using once, few, many, or a class for an expanded clone.

V	J	D	size	CDR3
TRBV27	TRBJ1-6	TRBD1	medium-sized	CASGQGFSPLHF
TRBV5-4	TRBJ2-7	.	.	CASSDTFRGSNEQYF
TRBV28	TRBJ2-3	TRBD2	.	CASSLQTSFTDTQYF
TRBV20-1	TRBJ2-3	.	few	CSARKTASSTDTQYF
TRBV7-2	TRBJ2-7	.	.	CASSFDLQYEQYF
TRBV20-1	TRBJ1-1	.	.	CSASRGGGGNTEAFF
TRBV15	TRBJ2-5	TRBD1	.	CATSRSPGQGQETQYF
TRBV7-8	TRBJ2-3	.	.	CASSYTGGTDTQYF
TRBV6-1	TRBJ1-5	TRBD1	.	CASSDRGLSNQPQHF
TRBV28	TRBJ1-2	.	.	CASSLTGGWGYTF
TRBV27	TRBJ2-1	TRBD2	.	CASSYLAGSYNEQFF
TRBV7-9	TRBJ1-5	.	.	CASGIGGGNQPQHF
TRBV18	TRBJ2-5	TRBD2	.	CASSPQQREGETQYF
TRBV6-1	TRBJ1-6	.	few	CASRDNSPLHF
TRBV24-1	TRBJ2-1	.	.	CATSDPGEPYNEQFF
TRBV12-3/TRBV12-4	TRBJ2-1	.	.	CASSPLSSSYNEQFF
TRBV28	TRBJ2-1	TRBD2	.	CASRISGEGRYNEQFF
TRBV25-1	TRBJ2-3	.	.	CASSDRGIRLTQYF
TRBV7-6	TRBJ1-6	.	few	CASSKTGTYNSPLHF
TRBV12-5	TRBJ1-1	TRBD1	.	CASGRQGYTEAFF
TRBV2	TRBJ1-6	.	.	CASRPGLQGSPLHF
TRBV7-9	TRBJ2-1	.	few	CASSLGGRVNEQFF
TRBV20-1	TRBJ2-1	TRBD2	.	CSARDYSSGRGDEQFF
TRBV6-1	TRBJ2-7	.	.	CASSERVLGVGEQYF
TRBV20-1	TRBJ2-3	TRBD2	.	CSARTSGRAPATQYF
TRBV15	TRBJ2-7	.	few	CATSREGGASYQQYF
TRBV19	TRBJ1-5	TRBD1	.	CASSTDRPRHQPQHF
TRBV7-9	TRBJ2-1	.	.	CASSSPESSYNEQFF
TRBV6-1	TRBJ1-4	TRBD1	.	CASGIRGGGMGKLFF
TRBV2	TRBJ1-5	.	.	CASRIGGSENQPQHF
TRBV7-9	TRBJ2-2	TRBD1	once	CASSLVGQGYRYTGELFF
TRBV5-1	TRBJ2-3	.	once	CASSGSSRDTDTQYF
TRBV7-8	TRBJ2-5	.	few	CASSRDQYQETQYF